Detailed here is one TCR beta chain. Other nucleotide sequences in the sample specify the same CDR3. The data belong to a study of blood T cell repertoires in COVID-19. Study-level information: Sample material is recorded as cDNA or gDNA derived from T cells, B-cell-depleted T cells, or PBMCs.

The CDR3 covers 15 residues. Germline CDR1 reads MNHNS; CDR2 reads SASEGT. With 0 bases clipped from V and 4 bases from J, the junction kept 5 bases outside the gene matches. Sequencing was performed with immunoSEQ multiplex PCR; in TCRdb, only in-frame clones are kept and a portion is missing. The sample gives a few hundred thousand clones, around 84% of which show up once; approximately 5.1% is in the top ten. This TCR was sampled from a woman aged 60-70 years who had recovered from COVID-19. Sequenced: peripheral blood. The V and J genes are TRBV6-1 and TRBJ1-2; TRBD1 aligns across 7 bases. The CDR3 DNA follows: TGTGCCAGCAGTGAAGCAGGGGGCATGGGCTATGGCTACACCTTC. This encodes CASSEAGGMGYGYTF.